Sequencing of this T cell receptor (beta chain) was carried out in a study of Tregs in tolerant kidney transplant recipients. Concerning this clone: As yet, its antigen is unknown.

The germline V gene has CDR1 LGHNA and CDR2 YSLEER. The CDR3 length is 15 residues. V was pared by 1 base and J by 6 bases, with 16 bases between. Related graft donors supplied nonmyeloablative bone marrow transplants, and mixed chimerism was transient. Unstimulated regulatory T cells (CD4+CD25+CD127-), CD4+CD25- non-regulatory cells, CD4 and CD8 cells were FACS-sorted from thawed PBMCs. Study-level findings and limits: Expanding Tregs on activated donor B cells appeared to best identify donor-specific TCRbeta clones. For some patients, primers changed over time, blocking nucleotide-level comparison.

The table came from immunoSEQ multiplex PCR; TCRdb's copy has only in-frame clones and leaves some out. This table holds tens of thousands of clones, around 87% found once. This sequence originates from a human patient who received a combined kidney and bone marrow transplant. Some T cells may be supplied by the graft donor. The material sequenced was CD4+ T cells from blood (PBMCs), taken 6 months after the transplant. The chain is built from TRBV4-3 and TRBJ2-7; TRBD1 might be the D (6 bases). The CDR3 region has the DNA TGCGCCAGCAGCCAAGCCCGACAGGCCCAACCCGAGCAGTACTTC. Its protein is CASSQARQAQPEQYF.